These 20 T cell receptor beta chains were sequenced from one sample in a study of cytomegalovirus exposure and HLA in healthy donors. 13 Jbeta primers and 60 Vbeta primers were used for the PCR. Some clones are missing from TCRdb's copy, which holds only in-frame ones; the method was immunoSEQ multiplex PCR. The sample lists about 300,000 clones; 75% to 90% were seen once. Sequenced material: PBMCs. These receptor sequences come from a man aged 35-49 years in good health and CMV-seropositive.

The chain recombines TRBV7-9 with TRBJ2-7, with 12 bases identical to TRBD1. CDR3 size: 14 residues. Trimming removed 6 bases from V and 6 bases from J; junction bases left unmatched: 6. Germline lookup yields CDR1 SEHNR and CDR2 FQNEAQ (reference sequence). The CDR3 DNA reads TGTGCCAGCAGAACCGGGACAGGGGGCTTCGAGCAGTACTTC. Translation gives CASRTGTGGFEQYF.

The chain couples TRBV7-9 to TRBJ2-7; perhaps TRBD1 as D (6 bases). Trimming cost V 4 bases and J 7 bases, with 14 bases left between them. In germline, CDR1 is SEHNR, CDR2 FQNEAQ (reference sequence). This CDR3 region has 13 residues. This chain's CDR3 is CASSYRDGLEQYF. In DNA form, the CDR3 reads TGTGCCAGCAGCTACAGGGACGGCTTAGAGCAGTACTTC.

DNA for the CDR3: TGTGCCAGCAGCGTAGTAGCGGGAGGGGTAGATACGCAGTATTTT. This encodes CASSVVAGGVDTQYF. The chain links TRBV9 to TRBJ2-3, with 11 nucleotides matching TRBD2. The CDR3 is 15 residues long. V lost 0 bases, J lost 5 bases, and 2 bases stayed unmatched. The germline V gene encodes CDR1 SGDLS and CDR2 YYNGEE. The full variable domain, its missing parts supplied by reference TRBV9 and TRBJ2-3, is DSGVTQTPKHLITATGQRVTLRCSPRSGDLSVYWYQQSLDQGLQFLIQYYNGEERAKGNILERFSAQQFPDLHSELNLSSLELGDSALYFCASSVVAGGVDTQYFGPGTRLTVL.

The chain uses TRBV2 and TRBJ2-3; possibly TRBD2 for D (5 bases). Germline CDR1 SNHLY, CDR2 FYNNEI. Trimming removed 2 bases from V and 1 base from J, with 10 bases in between. There are 15 residues in the CDR3. CDR3 nucleotide sequence: TGTGCCAGCAGTGAAACGGACTTGCGCACAGATACGCAGTATTTT. It specifies CASSETDLRTDTQYF.

The CDR3, as DNA: TGTGCCAGCAGTGAGCTAGCGGGAGACACCGGGGAGCTGTTTTTT. It encodes CASSELAGDTGELFF. V and J are TRBV2 and TRBJ2-2, with 10 bases aligning to TRBD2. Losses at the gene ends were 3 bases for V and 3 bases for J; bases not matched to a gene: 1. The CDR3 sequence is 15 residues long. Germline-derived CDR1 and CDR2 are SNHLY and FYNNEI.

The chain recombines TRBV18 with TRBJ2-1; 12 nucleotides line up with TRBD2. The V and J ends lost 5 bases and 4 bases, in that order; junction bases with no gene match: 21. Germline V gene sequence: CDR1 KGHSH, CDR2 LQKENI. The CDR3 contains 21 residues. CDR3 nucleotides: TGTGCCAGCTCATATGGGGGCTACAAAGAGACTAGCGGGAGTACTTACAATGAGCAGTTCTTC. Its translation: CASSYGGYKETSGSTYNEQFF.

J is TRBJ2-7 and V is TRBV5-1; the match to TRBD2 covers 8 bases. Germline loops: CDR1 SGHRS, CDR2 YFSETQ. The CDR3 runs 15 residues. The V gene end was trimmed by 1 base and the J gene end by 5 bases; junction bases not matched to a gene: 8. The CDR3 DNA sequence: TGCGCCAGCAGCTTGAAGCTAGCGGGCCCCCACGAGCAGTACTTC. Translation gives CASSLKLAGPHEQYF.

This clone showed up just once. The chain recombines TRBV7-9 with TRBJ2-5, with D unclear. The length of the CDR3 is 18 residues. Germline assignment: CDR1 SEHNR and CDR2 FQNEAQ (reference sequence). The germline V and J ends were trimmed by 1 base and 4 bases, with 22 bases remaining between them. CDR3 residues: CASSLDGETSPTAETQYF. The CDR3 DNA sequence: TGTGCCAGCAGCTTAGACGGAGAAACCTCGCCAACCGCAGAGACCCAGTACTTC.

The rearrangement links TRBV19 to TRBJ1-5; D is unresolved. The V gene's germline CDR1 is LNHDA and CDR2 SQIVND (reference sequence). The ends were cut back, 3 bases at V and 2 bases at J, with 2 bases in the middle. CDR3 length: 12 residues. The CDR3 nucleotides read TGTGCCAGTAGTATCGGCAATCAGCCCCAGCATTTT. As protein: CASSIGNQPQHF.

The chain is built from TRBV4-1 and TRBJ2-2; 9 positions agree with TRBD2. V lost 0 bases to trimming and J lost 4 bases; unmatched junction nucleotides: 6. CDR3 length equals 17 residues. In germline, CDR1 is MGHRA, CDR2 YSYEKL. Here the CDR3 reads CASSQDPTSGATGELFF. The CDR3 nucleotides are TGCGCCAGCAGCCAAGATCCGACTAGCGGAGCCACCGGGGAGCTGTTTTTT.

This clone has just one count. The chain carries TRBV29-1 and TRBJ2-7; 11 bases agree with TRBD1. In germline, CDR1 is SQVTM, CDR2 ANQGSEA. Trimming removed 6 bases from V and 6 bases from J; junction bases left unmatched: 4. This CDR3 contains 12 residues. CDR3 protein: CSVAGTGGEQYF. CDR3 in DNA: TGCAGCGTCGCCGGGACAGGGGGCGAGCAGTACTTC.

This chain links TRBV7-2 with TRBJ2-7; 9 bases line up with TRBD2. V was pared by 4 bases and J by 1 base, with 5 bases of the junction left unmatched. CDR3 size: 15 residues. CDR1 and CDR2 (germline): SGHTA, FQGNSA. The CDR3 loop is CASSSQAGGSYEQYF. The CDR3 DNA is TGTGCCAGCAGCTCCCAAGCGGGAGGATCCTACGAGCAGTACTTC.

The rearrangement uses TRBV2 and TRBJ2-3, with 12 bases fitting TRBD2. From germline, CDR1 is SNHLY and CDR2 FYNNEI. V was clipped by 3 bases and J by 3 bases; unmatched bases: 4. The CDR3 loop spans 16 amino acids. CDR3 DNA sequence: TGTGCCAGCAGTGAGTGGACTAGCGGGATTACAGATACGCAGTATTTT. It is translated as CASSEWTSGITDTQYF.

This chain joins TRBV7-9 and TRBJ2-7; 9 bases map to TRBD1. The V gene end was trimmed by 5 bases and the J gene end by 4 bases; junction bases not matched to a gene: 6. The germline V gene has CDR1 SEHNR and CDR2 FQNEAQ (reference sequence). The CDR3 loop spans 14 amino acids. The CDR3 protein is CASSVTGGAYEQYF. The CDR3 region has the DNA TGTGCCAGCAGCGTCACAGGGGGCGCATACGAGCAGTACTTC.

V and J are TRBV2 and TRBJ2-6, with 11 bases identical to TRBD2. CDR1 is SNHLY and CDR2 is FYNNEI in the germline V gene. The CDR3 length is 19 residues. J lost 4 bases, V lost 4 bases, and 12 bases had no gene match. The CDR3 here is CASSVTSGSPQRGANVLTF. The CDR3, as DNA: TGTGCCAGCAGTGTAACTAGCGGGAGTCCTCAAAGAGGGGCCAACGTCCTGACTTTC.

V is TRBV5-1 and J is TRBJ1-3, with D unresolved. Germline V gene lookup returns CDR1 SGHRS and CDR2 YFSETQ. This CDR3 has 15 amino acids. Trimming removed 0 bases at V and 0 bases at J, with 7 bases between. The CDR3 sequence: CASSLDHFSGNTIYF. The CDR3 region has the DNA TGCGCCAGCAGCTTGGATCACTTCTCTGGAAACACCATATATTTT.

The chain recombines TRBV6-6 with TRBJ2-7; 10 nucleotides agree with TRBD1. In germline, CDR1 is MNHNY, CDR2 SVGAGI (reference sequence). With V trimmed by 2 bases and J by 4 bases, 5 bases remained unmatched. This CDR3 is built from 15 residues. CDR3 sequence (DNA): TGTGCCAGCAGTTACGGGGGGGACAGGGGTTACGAGCAGTACTTC. This gives the protein CASSYGGDRGYEQYF.

DNA for the CDR3: TGCGCCAGCCTGGGACGGAGGGGTAATCAGCCCCAGCATTTT. It yields the protein CASLGRRGNQPQHF. The J gene is TRBJ1-5, the V gene TRBV10-1, with D maybe TRBD1 (5 bases). The CDR3 loop spans 14 amino acids. The V end was cut by 8 bases, the J end by 4 bases, with 15 bases between. Germline CDR1 and CDR2: WNHNN and SYGVQD (reference sequence).

This chain connects TRBV28 to TRBJ2-7; tentative D call: TRBD2 (5 bases). Trimming shortened V by 3 bases and J by 7 bases, and 7 bases separated the two germline ends. The germline CDR1 and CDR2 sequences are MDHEN and SYDVKM. The CDR3 covers 11 residues. CDR3 bases: TGTGCCAGCAGTTTTACGGGGGAGCAGTACTTC. It is translated as CASSFTGEQYF.

The J gene is TRBJ2-7, the V gene TRBV6-5, with 9 bases aligning to TRBD1. The J segment lost 6 bases and the V segment lost 0 bases, leaving 9 bases of the junction unmatched. Per germline, CDR1 MNHEY and CDR2 SVGAGI. This CDR3 region has 16 residues. In DNA, the CDR3 is TGTGCCAGCAGTTACTCGGGGACAGGGCGCCTCAGCGAGCAGTACTTC. Its translation: CASSYSGTGRLSEQYF.